These T cell receptor beta chains were read from a single sample in a study of cytomegalovirus exposure and HLA in healthy donors. Assay used: immunoSEQ multiplex PCR; TCRdb lists only in-frame clones, some missing. The repertoire holds approximately 87,000 clones, with approximately 84% as singletons. The sample consisted of PBMCs. The receptors originated from a woman aged 18-29 years in good health and CMV-seropositive. The CDR3 runs from the conserved cysteine through the conserved F or W. The D gene is left open where the match is weak. Clone sizes are given selectively: once, few, many, or a class where the clone is expanded.

clone_size,d_call,v_call,j_call,cdr3_nt,cdr3_aa
many,TRBD2,TRBV4-2,TRBJ2-7,TGTGCCAGCAGCCAAGAAGGACTAGCGGGAGGCGCTTTCGAGCAGTACTTC,CASSQEGLAGGAFEQYF
few,TRBD2,TRBV5-5,TRBJ2-3,TGTGCCAGCCTAACTAGCGTACGCACAGATACGCAGTATTTT,CASLTSVRTDTQYF
.,.,TRBV6-1,TRBJ1-6,TGTGCCAGCAGGTCTTCGGTATCACCCCTCCACTTT,CASRSSVSPLHF
.,TRBD1,TRBV6-5,TRBJ2-2,TGTGCCAGCAGTTACAGGGGGCTGGACACCGGGGAGCTGTTTTTT,CASSYRGLDTGELFF
.,TRBD1,TRBV25-1,TRBJ1-6,TGTGCCAGCAGTGGTACAGACAGGGGGCGTTTAGAGTCACCCCTCCACTTT,CASSGTDRGRLESPLHF
once,TRBD2,TRBV29-1,TRBJ2-1,TGCAGCGTTGAAGATCGCCGGTCTAGCGGGAGTGTCAATGAGCAGTTCTTC,CSVEDRRSSGSVNEQFF
.,.,TRBV4-1,TRBJ2-7,TGCGCCAGCAGCCAAGTGGGCGGGGCGTCCTACGAGCAGTACTTC,CASSQVGGASYEQYF
few,.,TRBV29-1,TRBJ2-1,TGCAGCGTTGAACTCAGACACCTTAGCTCCTACAATGAGCAGTTCTTC,CSVELRHLSSYNEQFF
.,.,TRBV19,TRBJ1-1,TGTGCCAGTAGTGGCTATAGGCGGGACGCTGAAGCTTTCTTT,CASSGYRRDAEAFF
.,TRBD1,TRBV5-1,TRBJ1-1,TGCGCCAGCAGCACCGGACAGGGTACGAACACTGAAGCTTTCTTT,CASSTGQGTNTEAFF
.,.,TRBV7-9,TRBJ2-5,TGTGCCAGCAGCTTAGCGCCTGACAGGCAAGAGACCCAGTACTTC,CASSLAPDRQETQYF
.,.,TRBV7-9,TRBJ1-1,TGTGCCAGCAGCGCGCGAACAGGGCAGGGAGCTGAAGCTTTCTTT,CASSARTGQGAEAFF
.,.,TRBV10-3,TRBJ2-7,TGTGCCACCCAGGGTACCGAGACCTTCAACGAGCAGTACTTC,CATQGTETFNEQYF
.,.,TRBV4-1,TRBJ1-1,TGCGCCAGCAGCCAAGGAGGTGTACCTAATGAAGCTTTCTTT,CASSQGGVPNEAFF
.,TRBD1,TRBV7-8,TRBJ2-7,TGTGCCAGCAGCTTAGGGTTTACAGGGGTAACCTACGAGCAGTACTTC,CASSLGFTGVTYEQYF
.,TRBD1,TRBV19,TRBJ2-7,TGTGCCAGTAGTAAGCGACAACGACAGGGGACCTACGAGCAGTACTTC,CASSKRQRQGTYEQYF
.,.,TRBV7-3,TRBJ2-3,TGTGCCAGCAGCTCAAGCGGCGCTAGCACAGATACGCAGTATTTT,CASSSSGASTDTQYF
.,TRBD2,TRBV5-1,TRBJ2-1,TGCGCCAGCAGCTCCAACTCCGGGACTAGCAATGAGCAGTTCTTC,CASSSNSGTSNEQFF
.,TRBD2,TRBV2,TRBJ2-3,TGTGCCAGCAGCCGGGACTACGGAGCAGATACGCAGTATTTT,CASSRDYGADTQYF
.,.,TRBV5-4,TRBJ2-7,TGTGCCAGCAGCTTGTTCGGGCGGGGTACCTACGAGCAGTACTTC,CASSLFGRGTYEQYF
.,.,TRBV19,TRBJ2-1,TGTGCCAGTAGTATCTCCAGCGGATCCTACATCTCCTACAATGAGCAGTTCTTC,CASSISSGSYISYNEQFF
once,TRBD1,TRBV5-5,TRBJ2-7,TGTGCCAGCAGCTTTTTGGGACAGACCTACGAGCAGTACTTC,CASSFLGQTYEQYF
.,.,TRBV2,TRBJ2-4,TGTGCCAGCAGTGAAGAGGGAGGAGTTGGCATTCAGTACTTC,CASSEEGGVGIQYF
.,TRBD1,TRBV6-4,TRBJ1-5,TGTGCCAGCAGTGACTCTTGGACAGGGGAGCAGCCCCAGCATTTT,CASSDSWTGEQPQHF
few,.,TRBV7-6,TRBJ1-5,TGTGCCAGCAGCCAGGGCGGATACATTAGCAATCAGCCCCAGCATTTT,CASSQGGYISNQPQHF
.,.,TRBV28,TRBJ1-5,TGTGCCAGCAGTCACATTCAGCCCCAGCATTTT,CASSHIQPQHF
.,.,TRBV6-6,TRBJ2-5,TGTGCCAGCAGCCTCCGGGACATACGGGGAGAGACCCAGTACTTC,CASSLRDIRGETQYF
.,.,TRBV4-1,TRBJ1-5,TGCGCCAGCAGCCAAGGGGGGGGTCAGCCCCAGCATTTT,CASSQGGGQPQHF
.,TRBD1,TRBV5-8,TRBJ1-6,TGTGCCAGCCCCCCGGGACAGGGTCCTACTGTTAGTTCACCCCTCCACTTT,CASPPGQGPTVSSPLHF
.,.,TRBV5-1,TRBJ1-2,TGCGCCAGCAGCTTGGCCTCAGGGCAGACGGATGGCTACACCTTC,CASSLASGQTDGYTF